The 29 T cell receptor beta chains given below trace back to one sample, sequenced in a study of cytomegalovirus exposure and HLA in healthy donors. The study ran its PCR with 60 Vbeta and 13 Jbeta primers. Here immunoSEQ multiplex PCR was the method, and the copy in TCRdb shows in-frame clones only, minus some. There are about 120,000 clones in the sample; approximately 81% occur only once, and 2.5% to 3.5% lies in the top ten. Sequenced input: PBMCs. The receptors were sampled from a woman under 30 in good health and CMV-seropositive.

This clone was detected only once. The V call is TRBV5-1, the J call TRBJ2-7, with 10 bases identical to TRBD2. Germline trimming cut 0 bases from V and 0 bases from J; bases unmatched to any gene: 6. The CDR3 runs to 17 residues. Germline V gene data show CDR1 as SGHRS and CDR2 as YFSETQ. CDR3 coding DNA: TGCGCCAGCAGCTTGGAGCCTAGCGGGAGTGGCTCCTACGAGCAGTACTTC. It specifies CASSLEPSGSGSYEQYF.

The V and J genes are TRBV6-5 and TRBJ1-6; D is possibly TRBD1 (6 bases). The V gene lost 6 bases and the J gene lost 10 bases, with 16 bases spanning the gap. This CDR3 has 14 amino acids. Germline CDR1 and CDR2: MNHEY and SVGAGI. The CDR3 region is CASRPPSGESPLHF. The DNA of the CDR3 is TGTGCCAGCAGACCACCTTCAGGGGAATCACCCCTCCACTTT.

J is TRBJ2-1 and V is TRBV4-1, with 12 bases fitting TRBD2. Germline V gene sequence: CDR1 MGHRA, CDR2 YSYEKL. V dropped 6 bases and J dropped 5; count of bases not matched to a gene: 5. This CDR3 has 15 residues. CDR3 in amino acids: CASRLGLAGNNEQFF. DNA for the CDR3: TGCGCCAGCAGACTCGGACTAGCGGGAAACAATGAGCAGTTCTTC.

This CDR3 is CASAGSEHSNQPQHF. CDR3 sequence (DNA): TGTGCCAGCGCAGGGTCAGAGCATAGCAATCAGCCCCAGCATTTT. This rearrangement joins TRBV9 to TRBJ1-5; a possible D gene is TRBD1 (5 bases). The CDR3 length is 15 residues. Germline V CDR1 and CDR2: SGDLS, YYNGEE. V was shortened by 7 bases and J by 0 bases, with 14 bases between the two germline ends.

The chain employs TRBV27 and TRBJ2-5; D is undetermined. The CDR3 has 13 residues. The V and J ends lost 4 bases and 5 bases respectively, with 11 bases between them. Per the germline V gene, CDR1 is MNHEY and CDR2 is SMNVEV (reference sequence). This chain's CDR3 is CASSWSAGETQYF. CDR3 DNA sequence: TGTGCCAGCAGTTGGTCGGCCGGGGAGACCCAGTACTTC.

Comment on this clone: Because the CDR3's place on the DNA is in doubt, the DNA is left out and the CDR3 is given as listed by TCRdb. The V and J genes are TRBV28 and TRBJ1-2; whether TRBD1, the table's D call, matches the DNA was not checked. CDR1 MDHEN and CDR2 SYDVKM come from the germline V gene. Ends included, the CDR3 has 15 residues. The CDR3 reads CASSSSTGWGYGYTF.

The DNA for the CDR3 is TGTGCCATCAGTGGGCCTTTCGGGACATCTCGTGACTACACCTTC. Protein product: CAISGPFGTSRDYTF. This chain connects TRBV10-3 to TRBJ1-2; D may be TRBD1 (6 bases). The CDR3 length is 15 residues. Germline V lookup: CDR1 ENHRY, CDR2 SYGVKD. V was clipped by 4 bases and J by 10 bases, with 22 bases between them.

The chain is built from TRBV2 and TRBJ1-1, with D hard to call. V was clipped by 3 bases and J by 1 base, with 6 bases between them. This CDR3 region has 13 residues. Germline-derived CDR1 and CDR2 are SNHLY and FYNNEI. As DNA, the CDR3 is TGTGCCAGCAGTGACTCAGGGAACACTGAAGCTTTCTTT. Encoded protein: CASSDSGNTEAFF. The whole variable domain, filled in from reference TRBV2 and TRBJ1-1, reads EPEVTQTPSHQVTQMGQEVILRCVPISNHLYFYWYRQILGQKVEFLVSFYNNEISEKSEIFDDQFSVERPDGSNFTLKIRSTKLEDSAMYFCASSDSGNTEAFFGQGTRLTVV.

The J gene is TRBJ2-7, the V gene TRBV7-9; 7 bases line up with TRBD1. J was trimmed by 4 bases and V by 4 bases; bases with no gene match: 1. CDR1 is SEHNR, CDR2 FQNEAQ, per germline (reference sequence). This CDR3 region has 12 residues. DNA for the CDR3: TGTGCCAGCAGCTACAGGGGTTACGAGCAGTACTTC. Encoded protein: CASSYRGYEQYF.

This rearrangement joins TRBV5-1 to TRBJ2-5; TRBD2 matches at 13 bases. Per the germline V gene, CDR1 is SGHRS and CDR2 is YFSETQ. With 4 bases clipped from V and 4 bases from J, the junction kept 4 bases outside the gene matches. CDR3 size: 15 residues. Here the CDR3 reads CASSPRTSGRETQYF. CDR3 nucleotide sequence: TGCGCCAGCAGCCCTCGGACTAGCGGGAGAGAGACCCAGTACTTC.

This clone was counted a few times. The chain uses TRBV18 and TRBJ2-3; 7 bases line up with TRBD1. The V gene's germline CDR1 is KGHSH and CDR2 LQKENI. The CDR3 totals 15 residues. Trimming at V came to 5 bases and at J to 2 bases, leaving 7 bases not matched to a gene. The CDR3 protein is CASSSPGQLTDTQYF. The DNA for the CDR3 is TGTGCCAGCTCATCCCCGGGACAGCTCACAGATACGCAGTATTTT.

This chain connects TRBV14 to TRBJ2-7; TRBD1 matches 10 bases. The CDR3 is 14 residues long. Germline CDR1 is SGHDN and CDR2 is FVKESK. With V trimmed by 4 bases and J by 3 bases, 3 bases remained unmatched. This chain's CDR3 is CASSPRTGGYEQYF. The DNA for the CDR3 is TGTGCCAGCAGCCCGCGGACAGGGGGCTACGAGCAGTACTTC.

A remark on this clone: A junction boundary mismatches the germline segment, possibly from a read error. V is TRBV7-7 and J is TRBJ2-5; TRBD2 aligns across 9 bases. Per the germline V gene, CDR1 is SSHAT and CDR2 is FNYEAQ (reference sequence). The CDR3 is made up of 14 amino acids. CDR3 residues: CASSQASGEETQYF. The CDR3 DNA follows: TGTGCTAGCAGCCAAGCTAGCGGGGAAGAGACCCAGTACTTC.

This clone showed up just once. The V call is TRBV19, the J call TRBJ1-5; D is perhaps TRBD1 (5 bases). The CDR3 totals 15 residues. The V gene's germline CDR1 is LNHDA and CDR2 SQIVND (reference sequence). V lost 2 bases and J lost 3, with 11 bases in between. The CDR3 region has the DNA TGTGCCAGTAGTATAACGGGGGAGGTCAATCAGCCCCAGCATTTT. Its translation: CASSITGEVNQPQHF.

The chain joins TRBV28 to TRBJ2-7; 8 bases align to TRBD1. Germline V gene sequence: CDR1 MDHEN, CDR2 SYDVKM. Unmatched junction bases numbered 8, after V lost 6 bases and J lost 1 base. There are 15 residues in the CDR3. This CDR3 reads CASSIRDRPSYEQYF. CDR3 in DNA: TGTGCCAGCAGCATCCGGGACAGGCCTTCCTACGAGCAGTACTTC.

The chain recombines TRBV11-2 with TRBJ2-1; 8 bases are a match to TRBD1. This CDR3 comprises 13 residues. The trim removed 5 bases at V and 6 bases at J, leaving 3 bases unmatched. Germline CDR1 reads SGHAT; CDR2 reads FQNNGV. The CDR3 DNA is TGTGCCAGCAGCCGCGGACAGGGCAATGAGCAGTTCTTC. Translation gives CASSRGQGNEQFF.

The chain carries TRBV6-5 and TRBJ2-7, with 10 nucleotides matching TRBD1. Per germline, CDR1 MNHEY and CDR2 SVGAGI. The CDR3 has 16 residues. Trimming cost V 2 bases and J 1 base; bases outside gene matches: 5. The CDR3 loop is CASSYTWDRGSYEQYF. The CDR3 DNA is TGTGCCAGCAGTTACACTTGGGACAGGGGTTCCTACGAGCAGTACTTC.

The V call is TRBV10-1, the J call TRBJ1-4; 10 bases agree with TRBD1. The germline V gene encodes CDR1 WNHNN and CDR2 SYGVQD (reference sequence). V lost 7 bases to trimming and J lost 8 bases; unmatched junction nucleotides: 7. This CDR3 spans 14 amino acids. CDR3 bases: TGCGCCAGCACCAGGACAGGGGGAAACGAAAAACTGTTTTTT. Its translation: CASTRTGGNEKLFF.

J is TRBJ1-2 and V is TRBV6-5; D unresolved. Germline CDR1 MNHEY, CDR2 SVGAGI. The CDR3 covers 12 residues. The CDR3 spells CAATLPPYGYTF. In DNA form, the CDR3 reads TGTGCTGCTACCCTGCCTCCCTATGGCTACACCTTC.

The chain uses TRBV28 and TRBJ1-5; D unclear. V was shortened by 6 bases and J by 2 bases, with 5 bases between the two germline ends. Looked up from germline, CDR1 is MDHEN and CDR2 is SYDVKM. CDR3 length: 12 amino acids. The CDR3: CASREGNQPQHF. The CDR3 DNA is TGTGCCAGCAGGGAGGGCAATCAGCCCCAGCATTTT.

The CDR3, as DNA: TGTGCCAGCAGCTTAGGAATGGGACAGGGCCCTGAAGCTTTCTTT. This codes for CASSLGMGQGPEAFF. This sequence joins TRBV7-6 and TRBJ1-1; TRBD1 matches 9 bases. Germline trimming cut 1 base from V and 6 bases from J; bases unmatched to any gene: 6. Germline-derived CDR1 and CDR2 are SGHVS and FNYEAQ. CDR3 length equals 15 residues.

J is TRBJ2-7 and V is TRBV11-2; perhaps TRBD1 as D (6 bases). This CDR3 is 15 amino acids long. The germline V and J ends were trimmed by 1 base and 0 bases, with 10 bases remaining between them. Germline CDR1 reads SGHAT; CDR2 reads FQNNGV. This CDR3 reads CASSLVGTSSYEQYF. In nucleotides, the CDR3 is TGTGCCAGCAGCTTAGTTGGGACAAGCTCCTACGAGCAGTACTTC.

The rearrangement links TRBV7-9 to TRBJ1-3; tentative D call: TRBD1 (5 bases). CDR1 is SEHNR, CDR2 FQNEAQ, per germline (reference sequence). V was clipped by 1 base and J by 2 bases, with 9 bases between them. The CDR3 spans 15 residues. This CDR3 is CASSLDTGTGNTIYF. For the CDR3, the DNA is TGTGCCAGCAGCTTAGATACAGGAACTGGAAACACCATATATTTT.

V usage is TRBV5-1 and J usage is TRBJ2-4; 8 positions agree with TRBD1. CDR3 length equals 14 residues. The germline V gene encodes CDR1 SGHRS and CDR2 YFSETQ. J gave up 6 bases and V 6 bases, and 8 bases lay outside the gene matches. CDR3 in DNA: TGCGCCAGCACGGCAGGGGGCTTCGGAAACATTCAGTACTTC. It is translated as CASTAGGFGNIQYF. The full variable domain, in which reference TRBV5-1 and TRBJ2-4 provide the parts outside the CDR3, is KAGVTQTPRYLIKTRGQQVTLSCSPISGHRSVSWYQQTPGQGLQFLFEYFSETQRNKGNFPGRFSGRQFSNSRSEMNVSTLELGDSALYLCASTAGGFGNIQYFGAGTRLSVL.

This rearrangement joins TRBV28 to TRBJ1-2, with 11 bases identical to TRBD1. The V and J ends lost 5 bases and 7 bases, in that order; junction bases with no gene match: 6. Germline V gene data show CDR1 as MDHEN and CDR2 as SYDVKM. The CDR3 loop spans 14 amino acids. CDR3 in amino acids: CASSVGTGGFGYTF. The CDR3 DNA sequence: TGTGCCAGCAGTGTTGGGACAGGGGGTTTTGGCTACACCTTC.

The chain employs TRBV6-1 and TRBJ1-2; D is ambiguous. Germline values: CDR1 MNHNS, CDR2 SASEGT. Between the trimmed V and J ends, which lost 5 bases and 1 base, there was a span of 11 bases. There are 14 residues in the CDR3. CDR3 nucleotide sequence: TGTGCCAGCAGTCTTTACACAAGTAACTATGGCTACACCTTC. It codes for CASSLYTSNYGYTF.

The chain links TRBV11-3 to TRBJ2-7; maybe TRBD1 (5 bases). CDR1 and CDR2 from the germline V gene are SGHNT and YENEEA. V was cut by 5 bases and J by 7 bases, with 12 bases left in between. The CDR3 has 12 residues. The CDR3 DNA is TGTGCCAGCAGCCCCACAGGCTATGAGCAGTACTTC. Its translation: CASSPTGYEQYF. Together with reference TRBV11-3 and TRBJ2-7, the CDR3 gives the full variable domain: EAGVVQSPRYKIIEKKQPVAFWCNPISGHNTLYWYLQNLGQGPELLIRYENEEAVDDSQLPKDRFSAERLKGVDSTLKIQPAELGDSAVYLCASSPTGYEQYFGPGTRLTVT.

Note on this clone: This sample includes further DNA sequences coding for the same CDR3. The rearrangement links TRBV6-4 to TRBJ2-3; perhaps TRBD1 as D (6 bases). The germline gives CDR1 MRHNA, CDR2 SNTAGT. This CDR3 has 13 amino acids. Trimming removed 6 bases from V and 9 bases from J, with 16 bases in between. The CDR3 nucleotides read TGTGCCAGCAGCGTAGAAGGGGGAGACACGCAGTATTTT. Amino acid sequence: CASSVEGGDTQYF.

The CDR3 region is CASSLRGLAYEQYF. For the CDR3, the DNA is TGTGCCAGCAGCTTGAGGGGACTAGCCTACGAGCAGTACTTC. The chain couples TRBV5-4 to TRBJ2-7; 8 bases map to TRBD2. The length of the CDR3 is 14 residues. Looked up from germline, CDR1 is SGHNT and CDR2 is YYREEE (reference sequence). Germline trimming cut 1 base from V and 2 bases from J; bases unmatched to any gene: 2.